One sample yielded the 9 T cell receptor beta chains listed below, sequenced in a study of blood T cell repertoires in COVID-19. TCRdb's table, derived via immunoSEQ multiplex PCR, lists solely in-frame clones and lacks some. Found here are over 110,000 clones, 70% to 90% of them singletons; the top ten hold more than 25%. Sequenced sample: peripheral blood. The origin of the receptors is a human donor in a cohort sampled during active COVID-19.

The chain links TRBV5-1 to TRBJ2-3, with D maybe TRBD2 (6 bases). V lost 5 bases, J lost 2 bases, and 18 bases lay in between. Germline V gene sequence: CDR1 SGHRS, CDR2 YFSETQ. This CDR3 is built from 16 residues. The CDR3 loop is CASRLSSGGATDTQYF. The CDR3 coding sequence is TGCGCCAGCAGACTCTCATCCGGGGGTGCCACAGATACGCAGTATTTT.

V is TRBV19 and J is TRBJ1-1, with no clear D. The V gene's germline CDR1 is LNHDA and CDR2 SQIVND (reference sequence). Trimming took 7 bases from V and 3 from J, leaving 6 bases between them. The CDR3 loop spans 11 amino acids. Here the CDR3 reads CASTTYTEAFF. In nucleotides, the CDR3 is TGTGCCAGTACGACTTACACTGAAGCTTTCTTT.

V is TRBV14 and J is TRBJ1-2; a weak D match, TRBD1 (6 bases). Looked up from germline, CDR1 is SGHDN and CDR2 is FVKESK. The CDR3 runs 13 residues. The V end lost 4 bases, the J end lost 4 bases, and 10 bases lay between the germline ends. The CDR3 region has the DNA TGTGCCAGCAGCCTCGGGACACTCTATGGCTACACCTTC. Amino acids: CASSLGTLYGYTF.

This chain joins TRBV27 and TRBJ2-7; D is possibly TRBD1 (6 bases). V was trimmed by 5 bases and J by 2 bases, leaving 16 bases between them. The germline V gene encodes CDR1 MNHEY and CDR2 SMNVEV (reference sequence). This CDR3 is built from 15 residues. The CDR3 protein is CASSPGTPIPYEQYF. The DNA for the CDR3 is TGTGCCAGCAGTCCCGGGACACCTATACCCTACGAGCAGTACTTC.

This rearrangement joins TRBV27 to TRBJ2-3, with a weak D call TRBD1 (5 bases). The V end was cut by 2 bases, the J end by 0 bases, with 9 bases between. CDR3 length: 15 amino acids. The germline V gene encodes CDR1 MNHEY and CDR2 SMNVEV (reference sequence). The CDR3 DNA reads as TGTGCCAGCAGTTTAGGACACCTTAGCACAGATACGCAGTATTTT. Protein: CASSLGHLSTDTQYF.

This sequence joins TRBV4-2 and TRBJ1-3, with D hard to call. CDR1 is LGHNA, CDR2 YNFKEQ, per germline. The CDR3 spans 16 residues. Trimming pared 0 bases from V and 0 bases from J, leaving 9 bases between. CDR3 sequence (DNA): TGTGCCAGCAGCCAAGATGGAGCCTCCTCTGGAAACACCATATATTTT. It translates to CASSQDGASSGNTIYF.

This CDR3 reads CASSLRDSPYNEQFF. The CDR3 DNA is TGTGCCAGCAGCCTCCGGGACAGCCCGTACAATGAGCAGTTCTTC. V gene TRBV7-2 combines with J gene TRBJ2-1, with TRBD1 matching over 7 bases. Germline V gene sequence: CDR1 SGHTA, CDR2 FQGNSA. This CDR3 comprises 15 residues. Losses at the gene ends were 5 bases for V and 4 bases for J; bases not matched to a gene: 8.

The genes are TRBV19 and TRBJ1-5; TRBD1 might be the D (5 bases). V lost 9 bases, J lost 0 bases, and 12 bases lay in between. The length of the CDR3 is 14 residues. CDR1 and CDR2 from the germline V gene are LNHDA and SQIVND (reference sequence). This chain's CDR3 is CARKQVYSNQPQHF. The CDR3 DNA reads TGTGCCAGAAAACAGGTCTATAGCAATCAGCCCCAGCATTTT.

The gene calls are TRBV11-3 and TRBJ1-1; 9 bases map to TRBD1. V shed 1 base, J shed 5 bases, and the junction held 8 bases outside the gene matches. The CDR3 has 16 residues. The germline V gene encodes CDR1 SGHNT and CDR2 YENEEA. The CDR3 region has the DNA TGTGCCAGCAGCTTAGTCCCCGGGACAGGGTGTACTGAAGCTTTCTTT. Translated: CASSLVPGTGCTEAFF.